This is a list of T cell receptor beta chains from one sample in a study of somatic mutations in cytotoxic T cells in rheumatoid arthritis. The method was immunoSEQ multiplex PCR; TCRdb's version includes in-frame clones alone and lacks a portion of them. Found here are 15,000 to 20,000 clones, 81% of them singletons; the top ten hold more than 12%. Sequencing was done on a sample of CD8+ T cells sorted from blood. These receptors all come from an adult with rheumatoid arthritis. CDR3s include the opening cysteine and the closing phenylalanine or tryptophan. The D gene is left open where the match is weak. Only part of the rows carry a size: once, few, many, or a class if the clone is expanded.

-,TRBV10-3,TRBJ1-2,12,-,CAIEGANYGYTF,TGTGCCATCGAGGGGGCTAACTATGGCTACACCTTC
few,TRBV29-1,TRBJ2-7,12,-,CSVEVADYEQYF,TGCAGCGTTGAAGTAGCCGACTACGAGCAGTACTTC
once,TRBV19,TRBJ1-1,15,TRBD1,CASSIRTGGDTEAFF,TGTGCCAGTAGTATACGGACAGGGGGAGATACTGAAGCTTTCTTT
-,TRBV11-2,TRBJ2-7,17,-,CASSSTTGGGSSYEQYF,TGTGCCAGCAGCTCTACAACTGGTGGGGGGAGCTCCTACGAGCAGTACTTC
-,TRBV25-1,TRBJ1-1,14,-,CASTGGRVNTEAFF,TGTGCCAGCACCGGGGGCAGGGTGAACACTGAAGCTTTCTTT
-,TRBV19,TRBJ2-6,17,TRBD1,CASSNRQGLGGANVLTF,TGTGCCAGTAGTAACAGACAGGGTCTAGGTGGGGCCAACGTCCTGACTTTC
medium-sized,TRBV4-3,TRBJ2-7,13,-,CASSQDGGFEQYF,TGCGCCAGCAGCCAAGATGGCGGGTTCGAGCAGTACTTC
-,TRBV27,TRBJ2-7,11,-,CASSLGNEQYF,TGTGCCAGCAGTTTAGGGAACGAGCAGTACTTC
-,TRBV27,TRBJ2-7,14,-,CASSSAPTAYEQYF,TGTGCCAGCAGTTCGGCCCCGACAGCCTACGAGCAGTACTTC
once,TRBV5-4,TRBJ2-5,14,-,CASSLDGTQETQYF,TGTGCCAGCAGCTTAGACGGGACACAAGAGACCCAGTACTTC
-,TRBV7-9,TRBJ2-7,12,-,CASGIRVYEQYF,TGTGCCAGCGGGATAAGGGTCTACGAGCAGTACTTC
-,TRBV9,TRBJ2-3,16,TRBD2,CASSAPGQGGRDTQYF,TGTGCCAGCAGCGCGCCCGGGCAGGGAGGGAGGGATACGCAGTATTTT
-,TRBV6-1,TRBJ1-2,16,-,CASSEKGNGRGYGYTF,TGTGCCAGCAGTGAAAAGGGGAATGGCAGGGGTTACGGCTACACCTTC
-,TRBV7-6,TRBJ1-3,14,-,CASSLGGSGNTIYF,TGTGCCAGCAGCTTAGGGGGTTCTGGAAACACCATATATTTT
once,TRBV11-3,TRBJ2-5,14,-,CASSPLEGQETQYF,TGTGCCAGCAGTCCTCTTGAGGGCCAAGAGACCCAGTACTTC
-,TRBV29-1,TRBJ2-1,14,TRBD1,CSVSTGANYNEQFF,TGCAGCGTTTCGACAGGGGCCAACTACAATGAGCAGTTCTTC
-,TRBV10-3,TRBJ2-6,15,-,CAISPGGRGANVLTF,TGTGCCATCAGCCCCGGGGGGCGAGGGGCCAACGTCCTGACTTTC
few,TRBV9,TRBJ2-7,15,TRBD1,CASSEGTGHSYEQYF,TGTGCCAGCAGCGAGGGGACAGGACACTCCTACGAGCAGTACTTC
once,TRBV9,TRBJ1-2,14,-,CASSPKSDPSGYTF,TGTGCCAGCAGCCCCAAATCCGATCCGTCGGGCTACACCTTC
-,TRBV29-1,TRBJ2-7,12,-,CSVESADYEQYF,TGCAGCGTTGAATCCGCGGACTACGAGCAGTACTTC
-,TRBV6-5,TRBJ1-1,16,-,CASSYYINRADTEAFF,TGTGCCAGCAGTTACTATATTAACAGAGCCGACACTGAAGCTTTCTTT
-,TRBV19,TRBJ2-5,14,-,CASSILGREETQYF,TGTGCCAGTAGTATTCTGGGGCGCGAGGAGACCCAGTACTTC
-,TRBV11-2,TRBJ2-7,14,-,CASSLGQGFYEQYF,TGTGCCAGCAGCTTAGGTCAAGGGTTCTACGAGCAGTACTTC
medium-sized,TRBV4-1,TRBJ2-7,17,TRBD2,CASSQDTTSGRGYEQYF,TGCGCCAGCAGCCAAGATACCACTAGCGGGAGAGGCTACGAGCAGTACTTC
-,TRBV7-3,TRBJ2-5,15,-,CASSLTVGARETQYF,TGTGCCAGCAGCTTAACCGTGGGGGCGCGGGAGACCCAGTACTTC
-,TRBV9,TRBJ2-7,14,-,CASSVESGGYEQYF,TGTGCCAGCAGCGTAGAGTCAGGGGGGTACGAGCAGTACTTC